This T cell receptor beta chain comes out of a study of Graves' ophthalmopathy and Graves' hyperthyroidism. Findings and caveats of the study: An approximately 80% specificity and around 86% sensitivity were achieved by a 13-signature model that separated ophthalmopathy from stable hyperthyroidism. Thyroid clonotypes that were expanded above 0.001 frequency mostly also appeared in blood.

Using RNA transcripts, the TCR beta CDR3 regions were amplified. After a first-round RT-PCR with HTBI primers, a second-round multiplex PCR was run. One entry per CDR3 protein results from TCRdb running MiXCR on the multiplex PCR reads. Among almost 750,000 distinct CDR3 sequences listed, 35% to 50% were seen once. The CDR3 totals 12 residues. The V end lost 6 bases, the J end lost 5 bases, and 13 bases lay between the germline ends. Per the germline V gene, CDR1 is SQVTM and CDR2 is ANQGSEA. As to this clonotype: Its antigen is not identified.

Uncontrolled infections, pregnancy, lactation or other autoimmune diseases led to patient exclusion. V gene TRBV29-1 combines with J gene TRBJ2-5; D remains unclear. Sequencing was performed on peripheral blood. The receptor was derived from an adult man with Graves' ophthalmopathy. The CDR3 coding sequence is TGCAGCGTAGTCCCGGACCCGGAGACCCAGTACTTC. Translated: CSVVPDPETQYF.